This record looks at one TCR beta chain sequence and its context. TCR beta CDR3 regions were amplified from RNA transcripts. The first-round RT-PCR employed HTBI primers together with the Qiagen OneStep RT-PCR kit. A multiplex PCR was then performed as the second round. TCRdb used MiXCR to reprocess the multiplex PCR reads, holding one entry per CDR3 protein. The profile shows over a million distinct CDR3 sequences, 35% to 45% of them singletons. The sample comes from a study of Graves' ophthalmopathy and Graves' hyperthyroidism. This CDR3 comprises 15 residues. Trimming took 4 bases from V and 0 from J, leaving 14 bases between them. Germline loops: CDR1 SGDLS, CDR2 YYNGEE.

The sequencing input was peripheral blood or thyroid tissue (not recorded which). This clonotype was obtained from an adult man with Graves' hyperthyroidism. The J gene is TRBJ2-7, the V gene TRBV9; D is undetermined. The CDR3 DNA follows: TGTGCCAGCAGCCATCTTGACCGGAGCTCCTACGAGCAGTACTTC. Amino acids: CASSHLDRSSYEQYF.